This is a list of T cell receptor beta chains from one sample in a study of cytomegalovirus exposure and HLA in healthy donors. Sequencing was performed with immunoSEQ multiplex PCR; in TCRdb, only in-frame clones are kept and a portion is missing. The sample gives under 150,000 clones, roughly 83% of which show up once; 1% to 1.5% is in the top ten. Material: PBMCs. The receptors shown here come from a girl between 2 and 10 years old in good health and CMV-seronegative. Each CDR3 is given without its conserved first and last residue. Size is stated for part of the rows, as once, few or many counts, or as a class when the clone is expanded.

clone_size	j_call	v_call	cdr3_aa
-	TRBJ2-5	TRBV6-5	ASSRAGGKGETQY
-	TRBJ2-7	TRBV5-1	ASSGEQGTMYEQY
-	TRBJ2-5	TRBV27	ASSLLADLYQETQY
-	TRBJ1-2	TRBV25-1	ASSESSGYGYT
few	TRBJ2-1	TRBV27	ASNPGTSVYNEQF
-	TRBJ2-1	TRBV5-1	ASSSRTGGGDEQF
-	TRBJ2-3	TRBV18	ASSPLELAGVADTQY
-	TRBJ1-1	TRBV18	ASSPGQGVTEAF
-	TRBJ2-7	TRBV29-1	SVGTGVDEQY
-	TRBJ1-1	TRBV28	ASKTGVNTEAF
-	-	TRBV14	ASRRQGSSYEQY
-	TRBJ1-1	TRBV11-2	ASSLIRVNTEAF
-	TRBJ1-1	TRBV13	ASSLGRVDRYAEAF
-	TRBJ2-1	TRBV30	AWSAQGTSGRASYNEQF
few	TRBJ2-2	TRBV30	AWSTGLTGELF
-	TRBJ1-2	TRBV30	AWSAQSIGGYT
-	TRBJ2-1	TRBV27	ASRFQAGWEQF
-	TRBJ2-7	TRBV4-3	ASSQTAGPAYEQY
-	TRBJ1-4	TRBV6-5	ASSKLRTGDKLF
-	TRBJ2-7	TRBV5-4	ASSRRGLGYEQY
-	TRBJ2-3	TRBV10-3	ATERGGYGTDTQY
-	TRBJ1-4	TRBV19	ASRTGANEKLF
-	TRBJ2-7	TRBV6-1	ASSENRVAEQY
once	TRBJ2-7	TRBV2	ASRGSSGSSYEQY
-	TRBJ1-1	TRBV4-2	ASSHPQGVEFLDTEAF
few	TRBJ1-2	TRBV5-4	ASSLRRSRHGYT
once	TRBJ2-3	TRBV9	ASSADRTDPTDTQY
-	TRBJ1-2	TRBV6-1	HRTGPDYGYT
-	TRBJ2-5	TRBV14	ASSPGLSEQY
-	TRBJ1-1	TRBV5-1	ASSSGQGQVSTEAF
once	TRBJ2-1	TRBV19	ASSGRNEQF
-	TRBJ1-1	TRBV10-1	ASSEFTGQGSRAF
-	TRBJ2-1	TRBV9	ASSAQPGLAGISSYNEQF
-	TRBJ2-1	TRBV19	ASRLDSTYNEQF
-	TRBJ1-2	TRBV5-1	ASSQLTGTGFGYT
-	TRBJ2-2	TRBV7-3	ASSLGTGVNTGELF
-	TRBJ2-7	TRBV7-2	ASSLGQQFYEQY
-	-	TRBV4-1	ASSIGLNYEQY
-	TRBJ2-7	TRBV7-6	ASSLEAGGPYEQY
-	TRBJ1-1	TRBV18	ASSPRGRMNTEAF
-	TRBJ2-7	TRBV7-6	ASAGGPDYEQY
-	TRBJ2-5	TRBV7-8	ASSSRLAGGSETQY
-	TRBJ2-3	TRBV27	ASSFRGLSTDTQY
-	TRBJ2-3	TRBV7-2	ASSFNGLSTDTQY
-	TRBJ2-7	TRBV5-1	ASSLVGQGSYEQY
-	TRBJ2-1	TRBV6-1	ASSDGTTRANEQF
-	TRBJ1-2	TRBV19	ASSIVFLRAGLPGGYT
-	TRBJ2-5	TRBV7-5	ARSLASHHLIAGSQETQY
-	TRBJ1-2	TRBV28	ASSHTGGGYGYT
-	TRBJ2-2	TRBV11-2	ASSRPGQNTGELF
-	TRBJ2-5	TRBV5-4	ASSLIRGGQETQY
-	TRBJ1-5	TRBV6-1	ASTSGQGINQPQH
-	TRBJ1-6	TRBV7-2	ASSLGQGWYNSPLH
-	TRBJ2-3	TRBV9	ASSIGLAGPSSADTQY
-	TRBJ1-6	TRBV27	ASKKGGVYNSPLH
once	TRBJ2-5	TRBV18	ASSPSQQETQY
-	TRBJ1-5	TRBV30	AWSNRGLHQPQH